This T cell receptor beta chain is drawn from a study of blood T cell repertoires in COVID-19. For the study at large: Collection of acute and convalescent COVID-19 samples took place in the United States, Italy and Spain. The cDNA or gDNA used as material had been derived from T cells, B-cell-depleted T cells, or PBMCs.

How the authors handled the data: Amplifying reference gene primers gave estimates of nucleated cell counts. Repertoires were generated with immunoSEQ multiplex PCR, while TCRdb's copy carries only in-frame clones and drops some. V and J calls and clone size are copied from that table; D and trimming were computed from the DNA. The data hold under 85,000 clones, with approximately 87% observed a single time. Germline CDR1 and CDR2: MNHEY and SMNVEV (reference sequence). V was clipped by 5 bases and J by 8 bases, with 18 bases between them. The CDR3 contains 15 residues. The clonotype was recovered from an elderly man in a cohort sampled during active COVID-19. Sequenced input: peripheral blood. The chain couples TRBV27 to TRBJ1-4; no reliable D call. CDR3 sequence: CASSPRFGDEEKLFF. The CDR3 DNA sequence: TGTGCCAGCAGTCCGCGGTTCGGAGATGAGGAAAAACTGTTTTTT.